Listed below are T cell receptor beta chains from one sample, sequenced in a study of blood T cell repertoires in COVID-19. Sequencing was performed with immunoSEQ multiplex PCR; in TCRdb, only in-frame clones are kept and a portion is missing. The sample includes over 200,000 clones, approximately 90% of them seen just once. Specimen: peripheral blood. These receptors originate from a man under 40 with COVID-19, enrolled during active disease. CDR3s include the opening cysteine and the closing phenylalanine or tryptophan. The D gene is left open where the match is weak. A row's size may be missing; if present it is once, few, many or a size class.

J gene,V gene,D gene,clone size,CDR3 protein,CDR3 DNA
TRBJ2-2,TRBV28,NA,NA,CASVGRTNTGELFF,TGTGCCAGCGTAGGCAGGACGAACACCGGGGAGCTGTTTTTT
TRBJ2-7,TRBV12-3/TRBV12-4,NA,NA,CASSGRRGEQYF,TGTGCCAGCAGTGGGAGGAGGGGCGAGCAGTACTTC
TRBJ2-1,TRBV2,NA,NA,CANLGGQGNNEQFF,TGTGCCAACCTGGGGGGGCAGGGGAACAATGAGCAGTTCTTC
TRBJ2-2,TRBV9,NA,NA,CASSVTRATGELFF,TGTGCCAGCAGCGTTACGAGGGCCACCGGGGAGCTGTTTTTT
TRBJ1-3,TRBV18,NA,once,CASSPTESSGNTIYF,TGTGCCAGCTCACCAACAGAGAGCTCTGGAAACACCATATATTTT
TRBJ1-1,TRBV19,TRBD1,few,CASSVTGGFAEAFF,TGTGCCAGTAGTGTGACAGGGGGCTTCGCTGAAGCTTTCTTT
TRBJ2-5,TRBV7-3,TRBD1,NA,CASSPYDRGELQETQYF,TGTGCCAGCAGCCCCTATGACAGGGGGGAACTTCAAGAGACCCAGTACTTC
TRBJ1-1,TRBV5-1,NA,once,CASSVQQGTTEAFF,TGCGCCAGCAGCGTACAACAGGGAACAACTGAAGCTTTCTTT
TRBJ1-5,TRBV5-5,NA,NA,CASSLRDNSNQPQHF,TGTGCCAGCAGCTTGAGGGACAATAGCAATCAGCCCCAGCATTTT
TRBJ1-2,TRBV14,NA,once,CASSQRGNYGYTF,TGTGCCAGCAGCCAAAGGGGGAACTATGGCTACACCTTC
TRBJ1-1,TRBV10-1,TRBD1,NA,CASSENPFARGVNTEAFF,TGCGCCAGCAGTGAGAACCCCTTCGCCAGGGGGGTAAACACTGAAGCTTTCTTT
TRBJ2-5,TRBV7-8,TRBD2,NA,CASSSTAGLIIARRLTTQYF,TGTGCCAGCAGCTCTACCGCGGGACTAATAATTGCTCGTCGACTTACAACCCAGTACTTC
TRBJ1-4,TRBV6-5,NA,NA,CASSYGGAGNEKLFF,TGTGCCAGCAGTTACGGCGGCGCGGGTAATGAAAAACTGTTTTTT
TRBJ1-2,TRBV6-5,NA,NA,CASTPRGSYGYTF,TGTGCCAGCACCCCCCGGGGGAGCTATGGCTACACCTTC
TRBJ1-1,TRBV20-1,NA,NA,CSLPQGSRAFF,TGCAGTCTTCCACAGGGATCCCGAGCTTTCTTT
TRBJ2-1,TRBV24-1,NA,NA,CATSDLSMGHSYNEQFF,TGTGCCACCAGTGATTTGTCGATGGGCCACTCCTACAATGAGCAGTTCTTC
TRBJ1-2,TRBV28,NA,NA,CASSTPGRQATNYGYTF,TGTGCCAGCAGTACGCCCGGCCGGCAGGCGACTAACTATGGCTACACCTTC
TRBJ1-5,TRBV30,TRBD1,NA,CAWSESWDRGLSNQPQHF,TGTGCCTGGAGTGAGAGTTGGGACAGGGGGCTTAGCAATCAGCCCCAGCATTTT
TRBJ2-7,TRBV23-1,NA,once,CASSQSGPTYEQYF,TGCGCCAGCAGTCAATCGGGGCCAACCTACGAGCAGTACTTC
TRBJ1-1,TRBV19,NA,NA,CASSNSLSSRTEAFF,TGTGCCAGTAGCAACAGTTTAAGTTCTCGCACTGAAGCTTTCTTT
TRBJ1-2,TRBV6-5,NA,NA,CASKEQPHGYTF,TGTGCCAGCAAGGAACAGCCCCATGGCTACACCTTC
TRBJ1-1,TRBV28,NA,NA,CASRDTNTEAFF,TGTGCCAGCAGGGACACGAACACTGAAGCTTTCTTT
TRBJ1-1,TRBV6-5,NA,NA,CASSYTAGGNTEAFF,TGTGCCAGCAGTTACACGGCGGGGGGAAACACTGAAGCTTTCTTT
TRBJ1-1,TRBV28,NA,NA,CASSFSRVASTEAFF,TGTGCCAGCAGTTTTTCCAGGGTCGCGAGCACTGAAGCTTTCTTT
TRBJ1-4,TRBV19,NA,once,CASARQATNEKLFF,TGTGCCAGTGCGCGACAGGCAACTAATGAAAAACTGTTTTTT
TRBJ2-1,TRBV7-9,NA,NA,CASSSDINEQFF,TGTGCCAGCAGCTCGGACATCAATGAGCAGTTCTTC
TRBJ1-2,TRBV18,TRBD1,NA,CASSPPGQADKYGYTF,TGTGCCAGCTCACCGCCGGGACAGGCCGACAAATATGGCTACACCTTC
TRBJ2-2,TRBV7-9,NA,NA,CASSFSVHRDHTNTGELFF,TGTGCCAGCAGCTTTAGTGTCCACCGGGATCACACGAACACCGGGGAGCTGTTTTTT
TRBJ1-5,TRBV29-1,NA,NA,CSVEDTGQPQHF,TGCAGCGTTGAAGATACTGGTCAGCCCCAGCATTTT
TRBJ2-7,TRBV6-6,NA,NA,CASSPGTPPSEQYF,TGTGCCAGCAGTCCCGGGACTCCCCCCTCCGAGCAGTACTTC
TRBJ2-7,TRBV24-1,NA,once,CATSDSSGNPYEQYF,TGTGCCACCAGTGATTCGTCCGGGAACCCCTACGAGCAGTACTTC
TRBJ1-1,TRBV19,NA,NA,CASSISGYTEAFF,TGTGCCAGTAGTATATCCGGGTACACTGAAGCTTTCTTT
TRBJ1-1,TRBV30,NA,NA,CAWRGNTEAFF,TGTGCCTGGCGGGGGAACACTGAAGCTTTCTTT
TRBJ1-2,TRBV5-5,NA,NA,CASTNLQVQVLGYTF,TGTGCCAGCACCAATCTCCAGGTTCAGGTGCTTGGCTACACCTTC
TRBJ1-6,TRBV7-9,TRBD1,NA,CASARTGGNSPLHF,TGTGCCAGCGCTAGGACAGGGGGTAATTCACCCCTCCACTTT
TRBJ1-1,TRBV5-1,NA,NA,CASSLRSGAQTEAFF,TGCGCCAGCAGCTTGAGAAGTGGGGCGCAGACTGAAGCTTTCTTT
TRBJ1-5,TRBV6-4,NA,few,CASSDSVESNQPQHF,TGTGCCAGCAGTGACTCGGTGGAGAGCAATCAGCCCCAGCATTTT
TRBJ1-2,TRBV11-1,NA,NA,CASSLEGSGYTF,TGTGCCAGCAGCTTAGAGGGGTCTGGCTACACCTTC
TRBJ1-1,TRBV19,NA,NA,CASGPVGGALKAFF,TGTGCCAGTGGACCCGTAGGAGGCGCGTTAAAAGCTTTCTTT
TRBJ1-1,TRBV18,NA,NA,CASSPQENTEAFF,TGTGCCAGCTCACCTCAGGAGAACACTGAAGCTTTCTTT
TRBJ2-5,TRBV7-2,NA,NA,CASSLAGRGSLQETQYF,TGTGCCAGCAGCTTAGCGGGTCGCGGTTCCCTACAAGAGACCCAGTACTTC
TRBJ2-2,TRBV29-1,NA,NA,CSAGRNTGELFF,TGCAGCGCGGGGAGGAACACCGGGGAGCTGTTTTTT